One sample yielded the 27 T cell receptor beta chains listed below, sequenced in a study of CD8 T cells in Susac syndrome. RNA, at about 0.45 to 1 ug, was reverse transcribed with random hexamers. In TCRdb, the immunoSEQ multiplex PCR reads were re-called with MiXCR into one record per CDR3 protein. The sample comprises some 22,000 distinct CDR3 sequences, just under 95% of which are singletons, and around 0.28% rests with the top ten. The sequenced sample was CD8+ T cells from PBMCs. The receptors derive from a human donor in good health.

The V and J genes are TRBV5-1 and TRBJ1-1, with TRBD1 matching 9 bases. The junction had 7 bases not matched to a gene; V was cut back by 4 bases and J by 0 bases. Germline CDR1 and CDR2: SGHRS and YFSETQ. This CDR3 contains 16 residues. Written as DNA, the CDR3 is TGCGCCAGCAGCCTTGGACAGGGGCTAATGAACACTGAAGCTTTCTTT. Its protein is CASSLGQGLMNTEAFF.

V gene TRBV12-3 or TRBV12-4 combines with J gene TRBJ2-5; D is possibly TRBD2 (7 bases). This CDR3 has 15 residues. The V gene lost 7 bases and the J gene lost 2 bases, with 17 bases spanning the gap. The CDR3 reads CASTLTGGPQETQYF. CDR3 nucleotide sequence: TGTGCCAGCACCTTAACCGGGGGGCCACAAGAGACCCAGTACTTC.

V and J are TRBV14 and TRBJ2-1; D is unclear. Germline values: CDR1 SGHDN, CDR2 FVKESK. The CDR3 is made up of 15 amino acids. Trimming took 5 bases from V and 0 from J, leaving 11 bases between them. CDR3: CASSFGFSSYNEQFF. The CDR3 nucleotides are TGTGCCAGCAGCTTCGGCTTCAGCTCCTACAATGAGCAGTTCTTC.

This chain connects TRBV14 to TRBJ1-1; D ambiguous. The CDR3 runs 14 residues. Germline CDR1 SGHDN, CDR2 FVKESK. Trimming removed 0 bases at V and 1 base at J, with 6 bases between. CDR3 bases: TGTGCCAGCAGCCAAGATCGATGGAACACTGAAGCTTTCTTT. This gives the protein CASSQDRWNTEAFF.

The gene calls are TRBV6-5 and TRBJ1-1; a weak D match, TRBD1 (6 bases). This CDR3 comprises 15 residues. Between the trimmed V and J ends, which lost 0 bases and 1 base, there was a span of 9 bases. CDR1 MNHEY and CDR2 SVGAGI come from the germline V gene. Written as DNA, the CDR3 is TGTGCCAGCAGTTACTCGGGGGGCCCGAACACTGAAGCTTTCTTT. Amino acid sequence: CASSYSGGPNTEAFF.

CDR3 DNA: TGTGCCAGCAGTTTGGGGGCAGGGGGCTACGAGCAGTACTTC. Residues: CASSLGAGGYEQYF. The chain recombines TRBV27 with TRBJ2-7, with 7 positions matching TRBD1. The germline V gene has CDR1 MNHEY and CDR2 SMNVEV (reference sequence). The CDR3 is 14 residues long. The ends lost 3 bases at V and 3 bases at J; junction bases unmatched: 5.

This rearrangement joins TRBV5-4 to TRBJ2-7; unclear D gene. CDR3 size: 15 residues. V lost 1 base and J lost 2, with 13 bases in between. Germline CDR1 reads SGHNT; CDR2 reads YYREEE (reference sequence). The CDR3 coding sequence is TGTGCCAGCAGCTTGCAAGACGAATCCCCCTACGAGCAGTACTTC. This encodes CASSLQDESPYEQYF.

This chain uses TRBV11-2 with TRBJ1-4; possibly TRBD1 for D (6 bases). The V and J ends lost 5 bases and 14 bases respectively, with 15 bases between them. Germline V lookup: CDR1 SGHAT, CDR2 FQNNGV. CDR3 length equals 12 residues. The CDR3 sequence is CASSPGVGGLFF. CDR3 sequence (DNA): TGTGCCAGCAGCCCAGGAGTGGGGGGCCTGTTTTTT.

The chain couples TRBV2 to TRBJ1-1; the D gene is possibly TRBD1 (5 bases). Between the trimmed V and J ends, which lost 8 bases and 1 base, there was a span of 8 bases. Looked up from germline, CDR1 is SNHLY and CDR2 is FYNNEI. This CDR3 comprises 12 residues. The CDR3 spells CASDDRNTEAFF. In nucleotides, the CDR3 is TGTGCCAGCGATGACAGGAACACTGAAGCTTTCTTT.

The rearrangement joins TRBV6-4 to TRBJ2-3; 9 positions match TRBD2. The V and J ends lost 8 bases and 6 bases, in that order; junction bases with no gene match: 15. This CDR3 spans 16 amino acids. Germline CDR1 reads MRHNA; CDR2 reads SNTAGT. The CDR3 loop reads CASSEGSGGDRDTQYF. DNA for the CDR3: TGTGCCAGCTCCGAAGGTAGCGGGGGCGACAGGGATACGCAGTATTTT.

V and J are TRBV7-8 and TRBJ2-1; possibly TRBD1 for D (5 bases). V lost 4 bases to trimming and J lost 0 bases, with 16 bases between them. This CDR3 has 17 amino acids. Looked up from germline, CDR1 is SGHVS and CDR2 is FQNEAQ. The CDR3 DNA is TGTGCCAGCAGCTCCCCTTCAGGGCAGAGCTCCTACAATGAGCAGTTCTTC. Amino acid sequence: CASSSPSGQSSYNEQFF.

This chain links TRBV2 with TRBJ1-5, with D possibly matching TRBD1 (5 bases). V was cut by 7 bases and J by 0 bases, with 10 bases left in between. CDR1 and CDR2 (germline): SNHLY, FYNNEI. This CDR3 region has 14 residues. CDR3 residues: CASKGAYSNQPQHF. In DNA form, the CDR3 reads TGTGCCAGCAAAGGGGCATATAGCAATCAGCCCCAGCATTTT. The whole variable domain, remainder taken from reference TRBV2 and TRBJ1-5, is EPEVTQTPSHQVTQMGQEVILRCVPISNHLYFYWYRQILGQKVEFLVSFYNNEISEKSEIFDDQFSVERPDGSNFTLKIRSTKLEDSAMYFCASKGAYSNQPQHFGDGTRLSIL.

The chain has TRBV29-1 and TRBJ1-2; D unclear. The ends were cut back, 2 bases at V and 13 bases at J, with 11 bases in the middle. Germline loops: CDR1 SQVTM, CDR2 ANQGSEA. This CDR3 is built from 10 residues. Here the CDR3 DNA reads TGCAGCGTTGAATCCGAGACGCGCACCTTC. Translating it yields CSVESETRTF.

The J gene is TRBJ2-3, the V gene TRBV13; 10 positions agree with TRBD2. The J segment lost 2 bases and the V segment lost 3 bases, leaving 8 bases of the junction unmatched. CDR1 is PRHDT, CDR2 FYEKMQ, per germline (reference sequence). The CDR3 runs 17 residues. The CDR3 DNA follows: TGTGCCAGCAGCTTTAGGACTAGCGGAACACTCACAGATACGCAGTATTTT. The encoded protein is CASSFRTSGTLTDTQYF.

The chain is built from TRBV12-3 or TRBV12-4 and TRBJ2-3; D ambiguous. V lost 0 bases and J lost 1, with 5 bases in between. The CDR3 is made up of 14 amino acids. The CDR3 loop is CASSLAGRTDTQYF. The CDR3 DNA sequence: TGTGCCAGCAGTTTAGCAGGTCGCACAGATACGCAGTATTTT.

As to this clonotype: At one end the junction does not follow the germline gene, possibly because of a read error. The chain carries TRBV4-1 and TRBJ1-2; D call uncertain. This CDR3 is 16 amino acids long. CDR1 and CDR2 (germline): MGHRA, YSYEKL. CDR3 bases: TGCGCCAGCAGCCAAGGCATACTTGGGGTTAACTATGGCTACATCTTC. Encoded protein: CASSQGILGVNYGYIF.

The V and J genes are TRBV12-3 or TRBV12-4 and TRBJ2-7, with no clear D. The V gene lost 11 bases and the J gene lost 2 bases, with 10 bases spanning the gap. The CDR3 extends over 11 amino acids. The CDR3 is CASAGTYEQYF. As DNA, the CDR3 is TGTGCCTCCGCAGGAACCTACGAGCAGTACTTC.

This chain links TRBV3-1 with TRBJ2-7, with D tentatively TRBD2 (5 bases). The germline gives CDR1 LGHDT, CDR2 YNNKEL (reference sequence). The CDR3 totals 16 residues. V lost 2 bases to trimming and J lost 6 bases, with 20 bases between them. CDR3 sequence (DNA): TGTGCCAGCAGCCAATATCTTAGTGGGAGAGAGGTCGAGCAGTACTTC. Residues: CASSQYLSGREVEQYF.

The V and J genes are TRBV12-3 or TRBV12-4 and TRBJ2-5; D is perhaps TRBD2 (5 bases). CDR3 length: 18 residues. V was pared by 2 bases and J by 1 base, with 20 bases between. The CDR3 region is CASSLRSDYPSSQETQYF. The CDR3 DNA sequence: TGTGCCAGCAGTTTAAGGTCTGACTATCCCTCTTCCCAAGAGACCCAGTACTTC.

The chain links TRBV6-1 to TRBJ2-3, with TRBD2 matching 12 bases. CDR3 length: 16 amino acids. Losses at the gene ends were 5 bases for V and 2 bases for J; bases not matched to a gene: 5. The germline V gene encodes CDR1 MNHNS and CDR2 SASEGT. In DNA form, the CDR3 reads TGTGCCAGCAGTCCTTGGACTAGCGGGGTCACAGATACGCAGTATTTT. Translating it yields CASSPWTSGVTDTQYF.

The J gene is TRBJ1-1, the V gene TRBV5-1; D possibly corresponds to TRBD1 (6 bases). Germline-derived CDR1 and CDR2 are SGHRS and YFSETQ. The CDR3 is made up of 15 amino acids. Trimming stripped 4 bases from V and 4 bases from J, with 17 bases between. The CDR3 DNA reads as TGCGCCAGCAGCCCGGAAGGCTTAGGGGGCACTGAAGCTTTCTTT. It encodes CASSPEGLGGTEAFF.

This clonotype has a handful of counts. One junction end does not reproduce the germline sequence, and a read error may be involved. The chain employs TRBV14 and TRBJ2-1, with a tentative D call TRBD1 (5 bases). The CDR3 extends over 14 amino acids. Germline-derived CDR1 and CDR2 are SGHDN and FVKESK. The CDR3 bases are TGTGCCAGTAGCCCTAAGGGGCGGTACAATGAGCAGTTCTTC. Translation: CASSPKGRYNEQFF.

The sample holds one count of this clonotype. The V gene is TRBV6-5, the J gene TRBJ1-2, with no clear D. CDR3 size: 15 residues. The germline gives CDR1 MNHEY, CDR2 SVGAGI. V was cut by 2 bases and J by 2 bases, with 12 bases left in between. CDR3 sequence: CASSYQPEGNYGYTF. The CDR3, as DNA: TGTGCCAGCAGTTACCAACCGGAGGGCAACTATGGCTACACCTTC.

The gene calls are TRBV19 and TRBJ2-5, with D tentatively TRBD1 (6 bases). Germline V CDR1 and CDR2: LNHDA, SQIVND (reference sequence). The CDR3 has 16 amino acids. V lost 6 bases to trimming and J lost 5 bases, with 22 bases between them. The DNA for the CDR3 is TGTGCCAGTAGCCATAGAAGGGGGAACGGAGAGGAGACCCAGTACTTC. It is translated as CASSHRRGNGEETQYF.

The chain links TRBV5-4 to TRBJ2-6, with D tentatively TRBD2 (5 bases). CDR3 length equals 15 residues. Germline assignment: CDR1 SGHNT and CDR2 YYREEE (reference sequence). V was trimmed by 3 bases and J by 0 bases, leaving 7 bases between them. The CDR3 here is CASSWRNSGANVLTF. The CDR3 DNA is TGTGCCAGCAGCTGGAGGAACTCTGGGGCCAACGTCCTGACTTTC.

The chain joins TRBV5-1 to TRBJ1-6; D perhaps matches TRBD1 (6 bases). The ends were cut back, 3 bases at V and 0 bases at J, with 10 bases in the middle. The CDR3 runs to 16 residues. The germline gives CDR1 SGHRS, CDR2 YFSETQ. In DNA form, the CDR3 reads TGCGCCAGCAGCTACAGGGAAAGCTCCTATAATTCACCCCTCCACTTT. This sequence encodes CASSYRESSYNSPLHF.

CDR3 DNA: TGTGCCAGCAGCCCGGACAGGGGTCGGACCGGGGAGCTGTTTTTT. Protein product: CASSPDRGRTGELFF. The rearrangement joins TRBV6-5 to TRBJ2-2; TRBD1 aligns across 9 bases. This CDR3 spans 15 amino acids. Trimming at V came to 6 bases and at J to 5 bases, leaving 7 bases not matched to a gene. Germline assignment: CDR1 MNHEY and CDR2 SVGAGI.